The 22 T cell receptor beta chains given below trace back to one sample, sequenced in a study of cytomegalovirus exposure and HLA in healthy donors. This PCR relied on a set of 60 Vbeta primers and 13 Jbeta primers. Assay used: immunoSEQ multiplex PCR; TCRdb lists only in-frame clones, some missing. This repertoire shows around 160,000 clones, around 75% found once; its top ten account for roughly 8%. Sequencing was carried out using PBMCs. Receptors were obtained from a woman between 35 and 50 years old in good health and CMV-seropositive.

The chain recombines TRBV11-1 with TRBJ2-7; D unclear. Germline values: CDR1 SGHAT, CDR2 FQDESV (reference sequence). V was trimmed by 5 bases and J by 4 bases, leaving 12 bases between them. The CDR3 runs 13 residues. Here the CDR3 reads CASSPTRPYEQYF. The CDR3 nucleotides read TGTGCCAGCAGCCCGACACGGCCATACGAGCAGTACTTC.

The J gene is TRBJ2-5, the V gene TRBV7-2; D perhaps matches TRBD2 (6 bases). The CDR3 consists of 14 residues. Germline V gives CDR1 SGHTA, CDR2 FQGNSA. Trimming removed 5 bases from V and 9 bases from J, with 19 bases in between. CDR3 sequence reads: CASSPLGRGPAQYF. The CDR3 nucleotides read TGTGCCAGCAGCCCCTTGGGGCGGGGCCCGGCCCAGTACTTC.

CDR3 coding DNA: TGTGCCAGCACCCCCGGGGGTAGGAATCAGCCCCAGCATTTT. Protein product: CASTPGGRNQPQHF. This chain uses TRBV27 with TRBJ1-5, with D possibly being TRBD1 (5 bases). V dropped 7 bases and J dropped 4 bases, with 14 bases sitting between them. Germline values: CDR1 MNHEY, CDR2 SMNVEV (reference sequence). The CDR3 spans 14 residues.

J is TRBJ2-7 and V is TRBV19, with TRBD2 identical over 10 bases. This CDR3 spans 14 amino acids. Germline V gene lookup returns CDR1 LNHDA and CDR2 SQIVND (reference sequence). After removal of 7 bases from V and 6 bases from J, the junction contained 9 bases not matched to a gene. CDR3: CASKSGRELGEQYF. CDR3 DNA: TGTGCCAGTAAGAGCGGGAGGGAGCTGGGCGAGCAGTACTTC.

The chain is built from TRBV19 and TRBJ1-1; possibly TRBD1 for D (6 bases). Germline CDR1 and CDR2: LNHDA and SQIVND (reference sequence). CDR3 length: 14 residues. Trimming took 3 bases from V and 5 from J, leaving 13 bases between them. The CDR3 DNA reads TGTGCCAGTAGTATTTACAGGGAAGGTACTGAAGCTTTCTTT. It yields the protein CASSIYREGTEAFF.

This chain uses TRBV7-9 with TRBJ1-2, with a weak D call TRBD1 (6 bases). The CDR3 loop spans 13 amino acids. V gave up 1 base and J gave up 7 bases, with 10 bases separating them. The V gene's germline CDR1 is SEHNR and CDR2 FQNEAQ (reference sequence). The DNA of the CDR3 is TGTGCCAGCAGCTTAGTCGACAGGACTGGCTACACCTTC. Amino acid sequence: CASSLVDRTGYTF.

The chain recombines TRBV27 with TRBJ1-3, with unresolved D. CDR1 and CDR2 from the germline V gene are MNHEY and SMNVEV (reference sequence). The ends were cut back, 2 bases at V and 0 bases at J, with 8 bases in the middle. The CDR3 consists of 15 residues. CDR3: CASSLSPGSGNTIYF. In DNA form, the CDR3 reads TGTGCCAGCAGTTTAAGTCCGGGCTCTGGAAACACCATATATTTT.

Note on this clone: This same CDR3 is encoded by further DNA sequences in the sample. The chain has TRBV7-3 and TRBJ2-2, with 8 bases aligning to TRBD2. Germline CDR1 reads SGHTA; CDR2 reads FQGTGA. The junction had 2 bases not matched to a gene; V was cut back by 5 bases and J by 0 bases. The CDR3 has 15 amino acids. DNA of the CDR3: TGTGCCAGCAGCCTTAGCGGGGCGAACACCGGGGAGCTGTTTTTT. Translated: CASSLSGANTGELFF.

This clone occurred once. The chain is built from TRBV6-5 and TRBJ1-1, with unresolved D. The CDR3 totals 14 residues. V was clipped by 5 bases and J by 0 bases, with 10 bases between them. Looked up from germline, CDR1 is MNHEY and CDR2 is SVGAGI. The CDR3 nucleotides read TGTGCCAGCAGTGAGAGGGCGGTGAACACTGAAGCTTTCTTT. Protein product: CASSERAVNTEAFF.

V and J are TRBV11-1 and TRBJ1-3; no clear D. This CDR3 has 13 amino acids. The germline CDR1 and CDR2 sequences are SGHAT and FQDESV (reference sequence). V lost 2 bases, J lost 4 bases, and 6 bases lay in between. The CDR3 DNA reads as TGTGCCAGCAGCTTATTTGGCGGAAACACCATATATTTT. This sequence encodes CASSLFGGNTIYF.

This clone was picked up a small number of times. This sequence joins TRBV18 and TRBJ1-1; 10 positions match TRBD1. CDR1 is KGHSH and CDR2 is LQKENI in the germline V gene. J was trimmed by 6 bases and V by 4 bases; bases with no gene match: 14. CDR3 length: 17 residues. Here the CDR3 DNA reads TGTGCCAGCTCACTGCGGAGCTCGGGACAGGGGTTACCTGAAGCTTTCTTT. This translates into CASSLRSSGQGLPEAFF. The whole variable domain, remainder taken from reference TRBV18 and TRBJ1-1, is NAGVMQNPRHLVRRRGQEARLRCSPMKGHSHVYWYRQLPEEGLKFMVYLQKENIIDESGMPKERFSAEFPKEGPSILRIQQVVRGDSAAYFCASSLRSSGQGLPEAFFGQGTRLTVV.

The V gene is TRBV11-3, the J gene TRBJ2-2; 7 nucleotides match TRBD2. This CDR3 comprises 17 residues. The germline V gene has CDR1 SGHNT and CDR2 YENEEA. V was clipped by 6 bases and J by 6 bases; unmatched bases: 16. CDR3 protein: CASRNSRRESSAGELFF. The CDR3 DNA reads as TGTGCCAGCAGAAATAGTCGGCGGGAGTCTAGCGCCGGGGAGCTGTTTTTT.

J is TRBJ2-1 and V is TRBV30, with TRBD1 matching over 8 bases. This CDR3 has 17 amino acids. CDR1 and CDR2 from the germline V gene are GTSNPN and SVGIG (reference sequence). Trimming cost V 2 bases and J 6 bases; bases outside gene matches: 15. CDR3 in amino acids: CAWSNWMGTGGGNEQFF. For the CDR3, the DNA is TGTGCCTGGAGTAACTGGATGGGGACAGGAGGAGGCAATGAGCAGTTCTTC.

The rearrangement links TRBV29-1 to TRBJ1-2; maybe TRBD1 (6 bases). The CDR3 consists of 14 residues. Trimming removed 7 bases at V and 2 bases at J, with 17 bases between. Germline lookup yields CDR1 SQVTM and CDR2 ANQGSEA. Here the CDR3 reads CSALSQGTNYGYTF. CDR3 nucleotides: TGCAGCGCCCTATCCCAGGGGACGAACTATGGCTACACCTTC.

This clone was counted once. The chain combines TRBV19 with TRBJ1-1; D gene uncertain. The ends were cut back, 6 bases at V and 1 base at J, with 12 bases in the middle. Germline V CDR1 and CDR2: LNHDA, SQIVND (reference sequence). CDR3 length: 14 residues. The DNA of the CDR3 is TGTGCCAGTAGCCTATACCGACAGAACACTGAAGCTTTCTTT. Translation: CASSLYRQNTEAFF.

Comments on this clone: The CDR3 end shows no conserved phenylalanine or tryptophan, and so a read error is likely. The chain uses TRBV5-1 and TRBJ2-2; D gene unclear. This CDR3 is built from 15 residues. Trimming cost V 2 bases and J 0 bases, with 8 bases left between them. Looked up from germline, CDR1 is SGHRS and CDR2 is YFSETQ. The CDR3: CASSFGGPNTGELFL. CDR3 bases: TGCGCCAGCAGCTTCGGTGGTCCGAACACCGGGGAGCTGTTTCTT.

Only a few counts were recorded for this clone. The rearrangement joins TRBV10-3 to TRBJ2-1; 7 bases align to TRBD2. Germline values: CDR1 ENHRY, CDR2 SYGVKD. V dropped 4 bases and J dropped 5; count of bases not matched to a gene: 11. The CDR3 has 16 amino acids. Here the CDR3 DNA reads TGTGCCATCAGTGCCCTGGGCGGGAGAAATAACAATGAGCAGTTCTTC. Translated: CAISALGGRNNNEQFF.

This clone was picked up a small number of times. The rearrangement joins TRBV9 to TRBJ2-2; possibly TRBD1 for D (6 bases). This CDR3 comprises 16 residues. From germline, CDR1 is SGDLS and CDR2 YYNGEE. V lost 4 bases, J lost 4 bases, and 17 bases lay in between. The chain's CDR3 is CASSPDQGWRTGELFF. As DNA, the CDR3 is TGTGCCAGCAGCCCCGACCAGGGGTGGCGCACCGGGGAGCTGTTTTTT.

This chain connects TRBV11-2 to TRBJ2-7; D is unclear. Germline CDR1 SGHAT, CDR2 FQNNGV. The CDR3 is made up of 15 amino acids. The V end lost 1 base, the J end lost 0 bases, and 10 bases lay between the germline ends. The CDR3 loop reads CASSLAPVRSYEQYF. The CDR3 bases are TGTGCCAGCAGCTTAGCACCAGTCCGCTCCTACGAGCAGTACTTC.

This clone was detected only a few times. The V gene is TRBV7-9, the J gene TRBJ2-3, with TRBD2 as a possible D gene (5 bases). The CDR3 covers 15 residues. CDR1 and CDR2 (germline): SEHNR, FQNEAQ (reference sequence). V was pared by 5 bases and J by 0 bases, with 12 bases between. The CDR3 nucleotides read TGTGCCAGCAGCCCAAGCGGTACTAGCACAGATACGCAGTATTTT. It codes for CASSPSGTSTDTQYF.

The genes are TRBV29-1 and TRBJ2-5; D may be TRBD2 (7 bases). CDR3 length equals 14 residues. Germline V gene data show CDR1 as SQVTM and CDR2 as ANQGSEA. Trimming left V 6 bases short and J 2 bases short, with 16 bases between. CDR3 sequence: CSVRRGAEQETQYF. CDR3 in DNA: TGCAGCGTGCGACGGGGGGCGGAGCAAGAGACCCAGTACTTC.

The V call is TRBV7-9, the J call TRBJ2-3; TRBD1 agrees at 9 bases. The CDR3 covers 17 residues. After removal of 1 base from V and 1 base from J, the junction contained 6 bases not matched to a gene. Germline assignment: CDR1 SEHNR and CDR2 FQNEAQ (reference sequence). As DNA, the CDR3 is TGTGCCAGCAGCTTAGGGGGACAGGGCGGTGGCACAGATACGCAGTATTTT. It specifies CASSLGGQGGGTDTQYF.